The 27 T cell receptor beta chains below all came from one sample that was sequenced in a study of glioma-infiltrating T cells. TCR alpha and beta CDR3 regions were amplified from RNA using iRepertoire nested multiplex PCR. TCRdb itself ran the multiplex PCR reads through MiXCR, one entry per CDR3 protein. This sample yields around 350,000 distinct CDR3 sequences, of which 41% are seen a single time; approximately 12% belongs to the top ten. The sample was glioma tissue, nonneoplastic brain tissue, or PBMCs (not recorded which). These receptors were collected from a human donor with low-grade glioma or glioblastoma, undergoing nonglioma brain surgery, or in good health (not recorded which).

This clonotype was found a few times. The chain uses TRBV7-2 and TRBJ1-4; 8 nucleotides agree with TRBD1. Trimming took 1 base from V and 6 from J; bases not matched to a gene: 4. The CDR3 covers 15 residues. CDR1 is SGHTA, CDR2 FQGNSA, per germline. The CDR3 loop reads CASSLGGQAHEKLFF. The DNA of the CDR3 is TGTGCCAGCAGCTTAGGGGGACAGGCACATGAAAAACTGTTTTTT.

The CDR3 coding sequence is TGCAGTGCTAACAACGAACGGACTAGCGGACCCTCCTACAATGAGCAGTTCTTC. This encodes CSANNERTSGPSYNEQFF. V gene TRBV20-1 combines with J gene TRBJ2-1; 10 bases match TRBD2. CDR1 and CDR2 from the germline V gene are DFQATT and SNEGSKA (reference sequence). The CDR3 is made up of 18 amino acids. Germline trimming cut 4 bases from V and 0 bases from J; bases unmatched to any gene: 12.

The CDR3 loop is CASTRNWGGDEQFF. CDR3 coding DNA: TGTGCCAGCACTCGAAATTGGGGAGGCGATGAGCAGTTCTTC. This chain links TRBV9 with TRBJ2-1; the D gene is possibly TRBD2 (6 bases). V lost 6 bases and J 8 bases, leaving 18 bases between the germline ends. The germline V gene encodes CDR1 SGDLS and CDR2 YYNGEE. The CDR3 is 14 residues long. The full variable domain, its missing parts supplied by reference TRBV9 and TRBJ2-1, is DSGVTQTPKHLITATGQRVTLRCSPRSGDLSVYWYQQSLDQGLQFLIQYYNGEERAKGNILERFSAQQFPDLHSELNLSSLELGDSALYFCASTRNWGGDEQFFGPGTRLTVL.

This clonotype has more than one count but fewer than ten. DNA of the CDR3: TGTGCCAGCAGCCCCGGACTAGCCCTCACAGATACGCAGTATTTT. The encoded protein is CASSPGLALTDTQYF. The rearrangement links TRBV7-2 to TRBJ2-3, with TRBD2 identical over 8 bases. The CDR3 totals 15 residues. CDR1 is SGHTA, CDR2 FQGNSA, per germline. Trimming cost V 5 bases and J 2 bases; bases outside gene matches: 6.

Details on this clonotype: A read error may explain this, as a much larger clone is one base away. The chain joins TRBV28 to TRBJ1-2, with a possible D match to TRBD1 (5 bases). Per germline, CDR1 MDHEN and CDR2 SYDVKM. The V and J ends lost 5 bases and 10 bases respectively, with 14 bases between them. The CDR3 is 12 residues long. The DNA of the CDR3 is TGTGCCAGCAGTACGACAGTCAATGTCTACACCTTC. This translates into CASSTTVNVYTF.

The V call is TRBV6-4, the J call TRBJ2-2, with D possibly TRBD2 on 5 matching bases. V was shortened by 6 bases and J by 2 bases, with 16 bases between the two germline ends. The CDR3 is 16 residues long. The germline V gene encodes CDR1 MRHNA and CDR2 SNTAGT. The CDR3 region is CASSRLETTNTGELFF. The CDR3 nucleotides are TGTGCCAGCAGCCGACTGGAGACTACAAACACCGGGGAGCTGTTTTTT.

This clonotype was counted between two and nine times. This chain joins TRBV4-2 and TRBJ2-6; 7 positions agree with TRBD1. V dropped 0 bases and J dropped 0; count of bases not matched to a gene: 2. Germline values: CDR1 LGHNA, CDR2 YNFKEQ. This CDR3 has 17 amino acids. The CDR3, as DNA: TGTGCCAGCAGCCAAGATGGGGACAGCTCTGGGGCCAACGTCCTGACTTTC. Translated: CASSQDGDSSGANVLTF.

A note on this clonotype: Without the conserved terminal phenylalanine or tryptophan, this CDR3 likely stems from a read error. This chain connects TRBV6-1 to TRBJ2-4; the match to TRBD2 covers 9 bases. CDR1 is MNHNS and CDR2 is SASEGT in the germline V gene. This CDR3 region has 16 residues. CDR3 nucleotides: TGTGCTAGCAGTGCCTTAGCGGGAGTATTCGAAAACATTCAGTACCTC. This codes for CASSALAGVFENIQYL.

This clonotype has at least ten counts. V is TRBV27 and J is TRBJ1-1; tentative D call: TRBD1 (6 bases). The CDR3 has 15 residues. The germline V gene has CDR1 MNHEY and CDR2 SMNVEV (reference sequence). The V gene lost 8 bases and the J gene lost 6 bases, with 22 bases spanning the gap. CDR3 amino acids: CASLSLGAGLAEAFF. As DNA, the CDR3 is TGTGCCAGCTTGTCCTTGGGGGCGGGTTTGGCTGAAGCTTTCTTT.

The V call is TRBV3-1, the J call TRBJ1-1, with TRBD1 identical over 7 bases. The CDR3 consists of 14 residues. Germline-derived CDR1 and CDR2 are LGHDT and YNNKEL (reference sequence). Trimming at V came to 4 bases and at J to 8 bases, leaving 10 bases not matched to a gene. The CDR3 DNA is TGTGCCAGCAGCCTCGGGACAGCCAAAAGGGAAGCTTTCTTT. This sequence encodes CASSLGTAKREAFF.

On this clonotype itself: The CDR3 does not end in the conserved phenylalanine or tryptophan, so this is likely a read error. This chain's CDR3 is CASSRGTDTQYL. The CDR3 bases are TGCGCCAGCAGCCGGGGCACAGATACGCAGTATCTT. The chain employs TRBV4-1 and TRBJ2-3; D gene uncertain. Trimming shortened V by 4 bases and J by 1 base, and 3 bases separated the two germline ends. CDR3 length: 12 amino acids. CDR1 is MGHRA, CDR2 YSYEKL, per germline.

This clonotype was found a few times. The chain joins TRBV28 to TRBJ2-5, with D possibly TRBD1 on 5 matching bases. The CDR3 consists of 15 residues. Trimming cost V 2 bases and J 0 bases, with 10 bases left between them. From germline, CDR1 is MDHEN and CDR2 SYDVKM. The CDR3 DNA reads TGTGCCAGCAGTTTAAGGACATCGTACCAAGAGACCCAGTACTTC. It specifies CASSLRTSYQETQYF.

This clonotype was detected many times. The rearrangement links TRBV27 to TRBJ2-7; D not resolved. V was trimmed by 5 bases and J by 4 bases, leaving 6 bases between them. The CDR3 sequence is 11 residues long. The germline CDR1 and CDR2 sequences are MNHEY and SMNVEV (reference sequence). CDR3: CASSGRYEQYF. The CDR3 region has the DNA TGTGCCAGCAGTGGGCGGTACGAGCAGTACTTC.

The chain employs TRBV20-1 and TRBJ2-1, with 16 bases matching TRBD2. The CDR3 consists of 17 residues. With 3 bases clipped from V and 8 bases from J, the junction kept 10 bases outside the gene matches. CDR1 is DFQATT and CDR2 is SNEGSKA in the germline V gene (reference sequence). The CDR3 reads CSASPQGLAGGGDEQFF. The CDR3, as DNA: TGCAGTGCTAGTCCTCAGGGACTAGCGGGAGGGGGCGATGAGCAGTTCTTC.

The table lists this clonotype with many counts. This chain links TRBV27 with TRBJ2-7, with unresolved D. This CDR3 is 11 amino acids long. The germline V and J ends were trimmed by 4 bases and 3 bases, with 4 bases remaining between them. Germline assignment: CDR1 MNHEY and CDR2 SMNVEV (reference sequence). CDR3 residues: CASSSYYEQYF. In DNA, the CDR3 is TGTGCCAGCAGTTCCTACTACGAGCAGTACTTC.

This chain links TRBV2 with TRBJ1-5; TRBD1 aligns across 8 bases. V gave up 8 bases and J gave up 4 bases; unmatched junction bases: 13. Germline CDR1 SNHLY, CDR2 FYNNEI. There are 16 residues in the CDR3. CDR3 nucleotide sequence: TGTGCCAGCGCACCGGGACAGGCGGAGTGGAATCAGCCCCAGCATTTT. This codes for CASAPGQAEWNQPQHF.

The CDR3 DNA sequence: TGTGCCAGCAGTCCCCTCGGCCTCAGGGGGGGATCCTACGAGCAGTACTTC. Its translation is CASSPLGLRGGSYEQYF. The rearrangement uses TRBV6-5 and TRBJ2-7; D could derive from TRBD1 or TRBD2 (7 bases each). The CDR3 covers 17 residues. Trimming removed 5 bases from V and 1 base from J, with 21 bases in between. CDR1 is MNHEY and CDR2 is SVGAGI in the germline V gene.

This clonotype was seen at least ten times. The chain carries TRBV6-1 and TRBJ2-3; D call uncertain. Germline V gene data show CDR1 as MNHNS and CDR2 as SASEGT. Trimming took 6 bases from V and 0 from J, leaving 4 bases between them. The CDR3 has 12 amino acids. Written as DNA, the CDR3 is TGTGCCAGCAGGGATAGCACAGATACGCAGTATTTT. Residues: CASRDSTDTQYF.

This clonotype was counted at least ten times. The chain couples TRBV20-1 to TRBJ2-7; no clear D. CDR1 DFQATT and CDR2 SNEGSKA come from the germline V gene (reference sequence). The CDR3 is 12 amino acids. V lost 4 bases, J lost 2 bases, and 9 bases lay in between. CDR3 region: CSAIPSTYEQYF. The CDR3 coding sequence is TGCAGTGCTATCCCCAGCACCTACGAGCAGTACTTC.

Concerning this clonotype itself: The junction and the germline gene differ at one end; a read error may be behind it. The chain links TRBV20-1 to TRBJ1-6; unclear D gene. From germline, CDR1 is DFQATT and CDR2 SNEGSKA (reference sequence). This CDR3 contains 15 residues. CDR3 sequence (DNA): TGCAGTGCTGCCGACATAAACTCCTATAATTCACCCCTCAACTTT. Translating gives CSAADINSYNSPLNF.

The chain couples TRBV7-9 to TRBJ2-1; TRBD2 aligns across 13 bases. Trimming took 5 bases from V and 8 from J; bases not matched to a gene: 6. Per germline, CDR1 SEHNR and CDR2 FQNEAQ (reference sequence). CDR3 length: 15 amino acids. The DNA of the CDR3 is TGTGCCAGCAGCCGGACTAGCGGGAGAAAGGATGAGCAGTTCTTC. Translated, it gives CASSRTSGRKDEQFF.

This clonotype was seen repeatedly, ten times or more. The rearrangement uses TRBV6-5 and TRBJ2-4; possible D gene TRBD2, 6 bases. Trimming removed 0 bases at V and 10 bases at J, with 10 bases between. CDR3 length: 13 amino acids. Germline CDR1 reads MNHEY; CDR2 reads SVGAGI. CDR3 sequence (DNA): TGTGCCAGCAGTTACTCAGAGGGAGGAATTCAGTACTTC. Residues: CASSYSEGGIQYF.

Comments on this clonotype: One base away lies a much larger clone, so this may be a sequencing read error. This chain links TRBV28 with TRBJ2-7; 8 bases align to TRBD2. The V gene's germline CDR1 is MDHEN and CDR2 SYDVKM. CDR3 size: 16 residues. CDR3 sequence (DNA): TGTGCCAGCAGTCGGACTAGCCCTTTCAGCTCCTACGAGCGGTACTTC. Its translation is CASSRTSPFSSYERYF. The whole variable domain, filled in from reference TRBV28 and TRBJ2-7, reads DVKVTQSSRYLVKRTGEKVFLECVQDMDHENMFWYRQDPGLGLRLIYFSYDVKMKEKGDIPEGYSVSREKKERFSLILESASTNQTSMYLCASSRTSPFSSYERYFGPGTRLTVT.

This clonotype was observed a handful of times. This chain uses TRBV4-3 with TRBJ2-1, with 8 bases matching TRBD2. Trimming took 3 bases from V and 4 from J; bases not matched to a gene: 8. The CDR3 extends over 16 amino acids. Per the germline V gene, CDR1 is LGHNA and CDR2 is YSLEER. The CDR3 here is CASSQGMGLVYNEQFF. In nucleotides, the CDR3 is TGCGCCAGCAGCCAGGGGATGGGACTAGTATACAATGAGCAGTTCTTC.

This chain links TRBV7-6 with TRBJ1-5; 8 nucleotides agree with TRBD1. This CDR3 has 15 amino acids. The germline gives CDR1 SGHVS, CDR2 FNYEAQ. CDR3 DNA sequence: TGTGCTAGCGATTGGGCCGGGACAGGAGTGCAGCCCCAGCATTTT. It encodes CASDWAGTGVQPQHF.

The chain is built from TRBV2 and TRBJ1-6; weak D call: TRBD1 (5 bases). Per germline, CDR1 SNHLY and CDR2 FYNNEI. This CDR3 comprises 14 residues. Trimming pared 6 bases from V and 8 bases from J, leaving 14 bases between. The CDR3 DNA follows: TGTGCCAGCAGCCCCGGGGCCCCCTATTCACCCCTCCACTTT. Encoded protein: CASSPGAPYSPLHF.

The chain employs TRBV12-3 or TRBV12-4 and TRBJ2-1, with TRBD2 matching over 11 bases. After removal of 1 base from V and 7 bases from J, the junction contained 3 bases not matched to a gene. The CDR3 sequence is 15 residues long. The CDR3 nucleotides are TGTGCCAGCAGTTTAGAACTAGCGGGAGTTAATGAGCAGTTCTTC. Translation gives CASSLELAGVNEQFF.